The following is a TCR beta chain sequence with its context. Its cognate antigen has yet to be identified. Base qualities were left out, and no much larger clone turns up one base away. These data come from a study of shared clonotypes between healthy human individuals (TCRdb year 2020). With respect to the entire study: A couple of women and a few men aged 18 to 49 years were included in the cohort. The study deeply sequenced blood TCR repertoires of about 5 healthy adults to estimate repertoire size and the extent of clonotype sharing between individuals. To increase sequencing depth and limit assay-specific biases, different laboratories used diverse techniques to prepare libraries and sequence TCR repertoires. For each donor, three plates each were used for CD4 naive and CD4 memory, two plates were used for CD8 naive, and one plate was used for CD8 memory. Between about 0.85 and 10 billion PBMCs per donor were obtained by leukapheresis. Study-wide conclusions, independent of this receptor: Sampling was restricted to blood, and TCR repertoires in tissues likely differ from the TCR repertoires found in blood. Across a few donors, 5% to 6% of naive CD4, over 3% of naive CD8, under 2.5% of memory CD4, and 0.4% to 0.45% of memory CD8 clonotypes were shared. The small number of donors limited the genetic and exposure-history diversity represented. Pairwise subsampling indicated that sequencing depth was expected to affect the degree of clonotype sharing among donors. Incomplete sequencing was indicated by rarefaction of sorted-subset datasets, despite the large sequencing depth. Compared with non-shared clonotypes, the clonotypes found in all four sorted-subset donors had higher generation probabilities. Larger estimated clonotype richness was generally found for naive subsets than for memory subsets.

The donors were healthy, HIV-negative adults with no recently reported acute infections or vaccinations. Every donor was a Caucasian adult residing in Nashville, Tennessee, USA. CD4+ T cells were enriched through magnetic negative selection, after which naive cells were positively selected on CD45RA and the remaining negative fraction served as the memory subset. Blood was collected by leukapheresis, and PBMCs were isolated by Ficoll-Histopaque density gradient centrifugation and then cryopreserved in liquid nitrogen vapor phase. Analytical flow cytometry was used to check the purity and quantity of each magnetically sorted T cell population. From each sorted fraction, genomic DNA was isolated and quantified by UV absorbance on a Nanodrop 2000c. TCR CDR3 regions were amplified from genomic DNA by multiplex PCR using the deep immunoSEQ assay. Extracted genomic DNA from each cell subset was distributed evenly across all wells of several immunoSEQ 96-well plates, and each plate was treated as a replicate. For sorted subsets, 150 to 250 ng of genomic DNA, equivalent to some 30,000 T cell genomes, went into each replicate PCR. Purified libraries were quantified with a Qubit 3.0 fluorometer, sized on a Bioanalyzer 2100, and re-quantified with the KAPA Library Quantification kit. A separate single-read 150-cycle Illumina NextSeq 550 flow cell was used to sequence each immunoSEQ 96-well plate. Per the source publication's procedure: Because the immunoSEQ output included only junctional sequences and no quality scores, the filtering could not be the same as the filtering used for full-length reads. Sequences were annotated with PyIR, a Python wrapper for IgBLAST v1.9, and V/J genes and CDR3 were assigned using IMGT germline references. Any read was removed if the V/J assignment was weak (E-value above 1e-6), the CDR3 was missing, or the read contained stop codons, out-of-frame junctions, or ambiguous translated residues. V3J clonotypes were defined by identical inferred V gene, J gene, and CDR3 amino acid sequence. To compute the percentage overlap between repertoires, the number of shared unique clonotypes was divided by the size of the smaller repertoire. Richness of each repertoire was evaluated using RTK rarefaction, the Chao1 estimator, and Recon v2.1 estimates of unobserved clonotypes. For all TCRbeta clonotypes obtained by the gDNA method from several donors, generation probabilities were computed with OLGA. This is the immuneACCESS table as TCRdb keeps it, with only in-frame sequences that have V and J called. A part of the clones is gone; compared with another copy, unresolved V genes explain less than half, and the rest is unexplained. The V and J calls and clone size come from that table; D and trimming were worked out from the DNA. The table for this sample lists approximately 2.4 million clones; more than 90% of them were counted only once. The ten largest clones take up more than 0.1% of the sample.

The germline V gene (reference sequence) supplies CDR1 LNHDA and CDR2 SQIVND. The CDR3 covers 13 residues, taking in both the cysteine and the phenylalanine. Of the read, only the CDR3 DNA is kept; its 39 bases are in frame from base 1. V drops 9 bases and J drops 0 bases, leaving 11 bases in between. Material: naive CD4+ T cells sorted from blood. The cell subset or site label, as the study defines it: CD45RA+ positively selected. The origin of this receptor is a man in his late teens or twenties in good health. The chain uses TRBV19 and TRBJ1-1, with no confident D gene call. This receptor has the CDR3 CASVNQLNTEAFF. The DNA sequence follows: TGTGCCAGCGTAAACCAGTTGAACACTGAAGCTTTCTTT. The full variable domain, with segments outside the CDR3 supplied by the reference TRBV19 and TRBJ1-1 proteins, appears as DGGITQSPKYLFRKEGQNVTLSCEQNLNHDAMYWYRQDPGQGLRLIYYSQIVNDFQKGDIAEGYSVSREKKESFPLTVTSAQKNPTAFYLCASVNQLNTEAFFGQGTRLTVV.